The clone carrying this TCR beta chain was picked up a small number of times. These data come from a study of T cells after yellow fever vaccination. V shed 6 bases and J shed 2 bases, with 18 bases lying between them. CDR1 is SGHTA, CDR2 FQGNSA, per germline. The CDR3 sequence is 16 residues long. TCRdb itself ran the 5' RACE reads through MiXCR, one entry per CDR3 protein. Of some 300,000 distinct CDR3 sequences in the sample, around 10% are singletons; the top ten hold about 3%. The sequences come from CD4+ T cells sorted from PBMCs, collected 45 days after the yellow fever booster vaccination. This TCR was recovered from a man in his late teens or twenties who received the YFV17D yellow fever vaccine. The rearrangement links TRBV7-2 to TRBJ2-3, with D perhaps matching TRBD1 or TRBD2 (5 bases each). CDR3 in amino acids: CASSWAPGPPTDTQYF. CDR3 DNA sequence: TGTGCCAGCAGTTGGGCCCCGGGACCACCCACAGATACGCAGTATTTT.